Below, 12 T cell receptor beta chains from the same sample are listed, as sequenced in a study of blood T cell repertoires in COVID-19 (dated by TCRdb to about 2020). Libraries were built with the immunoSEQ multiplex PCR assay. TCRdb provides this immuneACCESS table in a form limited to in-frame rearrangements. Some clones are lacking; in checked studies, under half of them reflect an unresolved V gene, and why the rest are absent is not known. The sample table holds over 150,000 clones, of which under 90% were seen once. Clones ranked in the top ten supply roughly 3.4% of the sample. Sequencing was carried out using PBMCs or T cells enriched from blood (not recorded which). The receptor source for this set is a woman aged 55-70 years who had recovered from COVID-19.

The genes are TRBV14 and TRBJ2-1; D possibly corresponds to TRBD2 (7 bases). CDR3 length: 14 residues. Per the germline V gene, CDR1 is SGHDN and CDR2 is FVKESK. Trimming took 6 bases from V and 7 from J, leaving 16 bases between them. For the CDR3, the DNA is TGTGCCAGCAGGGGGAGGGAGGGGGAGAATGAGCAGTTCTTC. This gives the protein CASRGREGENEQFF.

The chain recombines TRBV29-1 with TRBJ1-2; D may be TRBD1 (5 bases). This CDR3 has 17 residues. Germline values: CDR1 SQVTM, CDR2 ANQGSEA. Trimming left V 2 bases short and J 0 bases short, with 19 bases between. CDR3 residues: CSVESRGGATSNYGYTF. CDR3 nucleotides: TGCAGCGTTGAATCGCGAGGAGGGGCCACTTCTAACTATGGCTACACCTTC.

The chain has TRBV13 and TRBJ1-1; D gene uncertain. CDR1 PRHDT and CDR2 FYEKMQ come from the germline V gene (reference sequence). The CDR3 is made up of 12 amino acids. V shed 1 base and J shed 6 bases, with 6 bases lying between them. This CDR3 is CASSLVGAEAFF. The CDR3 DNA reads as TGTGCCAGCAGCTTAGTGGGCGCTGAAGCTTTCTTT.

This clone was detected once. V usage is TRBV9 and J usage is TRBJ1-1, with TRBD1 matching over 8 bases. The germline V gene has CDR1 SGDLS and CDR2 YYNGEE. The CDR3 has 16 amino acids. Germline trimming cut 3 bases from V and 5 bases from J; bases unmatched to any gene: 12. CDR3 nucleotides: TGTGCCAGCAGCGGTGGTGGGGGGACAGGTCGAACTGAAGCTTTCTTT. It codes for CASSGGGGTGRTEAFF.

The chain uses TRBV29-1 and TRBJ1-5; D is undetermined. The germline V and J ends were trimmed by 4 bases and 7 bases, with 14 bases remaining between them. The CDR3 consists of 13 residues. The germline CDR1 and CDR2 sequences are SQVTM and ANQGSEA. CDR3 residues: CSVAREVGQPQHF. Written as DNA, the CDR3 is TGCAGCGTTGCGAGGGAGGTAGGACAGCCCCAGCATTTT.

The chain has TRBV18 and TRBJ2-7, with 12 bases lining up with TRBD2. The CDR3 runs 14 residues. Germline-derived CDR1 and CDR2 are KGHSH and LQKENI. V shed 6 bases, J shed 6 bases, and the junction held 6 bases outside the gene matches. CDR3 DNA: TGTGCCAGCTCTGCGACTAGCGGGGGTCGCGAGCAGTACTTC. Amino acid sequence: CASSATSGGREQYF.

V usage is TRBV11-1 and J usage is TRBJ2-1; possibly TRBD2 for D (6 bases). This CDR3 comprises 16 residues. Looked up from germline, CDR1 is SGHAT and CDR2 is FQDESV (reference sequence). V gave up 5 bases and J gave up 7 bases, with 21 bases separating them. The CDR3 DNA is TGTGCCAGCAGCAGGATTCTAGCCCGAGGGAGGAATGAGCAGTTCTTC. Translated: CASSRILARGRNEQFF.

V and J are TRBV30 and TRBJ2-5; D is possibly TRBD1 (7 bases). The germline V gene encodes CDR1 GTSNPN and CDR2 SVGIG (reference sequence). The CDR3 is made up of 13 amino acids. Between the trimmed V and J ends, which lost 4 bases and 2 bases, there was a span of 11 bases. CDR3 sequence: CAWIPGGQETQYF. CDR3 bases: TGTGCCTGGATTCCAGGGGGGCAAGAGACCCAGTACTTC.

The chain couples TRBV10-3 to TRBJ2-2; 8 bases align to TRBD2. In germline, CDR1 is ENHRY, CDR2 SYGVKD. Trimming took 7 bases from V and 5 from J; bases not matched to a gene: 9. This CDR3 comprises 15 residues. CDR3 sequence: CAIKTAGAGTGELFF. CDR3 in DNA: TGTGCCATCAAAACAGCGGGGGCGGGGACCGGGGAGCTGTTTTTT.

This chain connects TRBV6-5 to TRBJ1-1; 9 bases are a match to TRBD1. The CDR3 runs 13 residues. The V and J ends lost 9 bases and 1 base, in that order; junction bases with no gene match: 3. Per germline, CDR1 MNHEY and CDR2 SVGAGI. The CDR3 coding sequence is TGTGCCAGTCGGGACAGGGCGAACACTGAAGCTTTCTTT. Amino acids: CASRDRANTEAFF.

CDR3 sequence reads: CASSGRFTSGRPTDTQYF. The CDR3 bases are TGCGCCAGCAGCGGGAGATTTACTAGCGGGCGACCCACAGATACGCAGTATTTT. V gene TRBV5-1 combines with J gene TRBJ2-3, with TRBD2 matching 9 bases. This CDR3 is 18 amino acids long. The germline CDR1 and CDR2 sequences are SGHRS and YFSETQ. V shed 4 bases and J 2 bases; nucleotides not matched to a gene: 14.

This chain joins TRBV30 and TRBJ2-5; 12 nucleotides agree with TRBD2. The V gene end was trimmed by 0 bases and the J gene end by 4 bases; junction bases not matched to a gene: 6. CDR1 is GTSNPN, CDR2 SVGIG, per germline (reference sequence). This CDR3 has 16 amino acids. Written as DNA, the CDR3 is TGTGCCTGGAGTGTAGGGCTAGCGGGGGGGCTAGAGACCCAGTACTTC. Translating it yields CAWSVGLAGGLETQYF.